A selection of T cell receptor beta chains follows, all from one sample in a study of PD-L1 blockade in urothelial cancer. Generated by immunoSEQ multiplex PCR, the TCRdb table keeps only in-frame clones and is missing some. The repertoire holds 70,000 to 95,000 clones, with 89% as singletons. This specimen was PBMCs, taken around atezolizumab (anti-PD-L1) treatment. These receptors were collected from an elderly woman with urothelial cancer. CDR3s include the opening cysteine and the closing phenylalanine or tryptophan. The D gene is left open where the match is weak. Clone size is shown for a subset of rows, as once, few, many or a class of expanded clone.

clone_size: NA
j_call: TRBJ2-2
v_call: TRBV7-8
d_call: NA
cdr3_length: 14
cdr3_nt: TGTGCCAGCAGCTTAATCCAGGGGGGCGGGGAGCTGTTTTTT
cdr3_aa: CASSLIQGGGELFF

clone_size: NA
j_call: TRBJ1-2
v_call: TRBV5-4
d_call: TRBD1
cdr3_length: 16
cdr3_nt: TGTGCCAGCAGATTGACAGGGGCGAGAACTAACTATGGCTACACCTTC
cdr3_aa: CASRLTGARTNYGYTF

clone_size: NA
j_call: TRBJ1-3
v_call: TRBV27
d_call: NA
cdr3_length: 12
cdr3_nt: TGTGCCAGCATGAGCTCGGGAAACACCATATATTTT
cdr3_aa: CASMSSGNTIYF

clone_size: NA
j_call: TRBJ2-7
v_call: TRBV5-1
d_call: NA
cdr3_length: 15
cdr3_nt: TGCGCCAGCAGCTTGGAGTTGTCACAGGGCCACGAGCAGTACTTC
cdr3_aa: CASSLELSQGHEQYF

clone_size: NA
j_call: TRBJ2-7
v_call: TRBV7-9
d_call: TRBD2
cdr3_length: 14
cdr3_nt: TGTGCCAGCTCCTGGACTAGCGGGAGTCGCGAGCAGTACTTC
cdr3_aa: CASSWTSGSREQYF

clone_size: few
j_call: TRBJ2-2
v_call: TRBV28
d_call: NA
cdr3_length: 16
cdr3_nt: TGTGCCAGCAGTTTATCGGCGGGGGCAACGGGCGAGGAGCTGTTTTTT
cdr3_aa: CASSLSAGATGEELFF

clone_size: NA
j_call: TRBJ1-2
v_call: TRBV9
d_call: TRBD1
cdr3_length: 14
cdr3_nt: TGTGCCAGCAGCCTCGGACAGGGGGCCGATGGCTACACCTTC
cdr3_aa: CASSLGQGADGYTF

clone_size: NA
j_call: TRBJ2-3
v_call: TRBV4-2
d_call: NA
cdr3_length: 13
cdr3_nt: TGTGCCAGCAGCCAATCGGGCACAGATACGCAGTATTTT
cdr3_aa: CASSQSGTDTQYF

clone_size: NA
j_call: TRBJ2-7
v_call: TRBV6-1
d_call: TRBD1
cdr3_length: 15
cdr3_nt: TGTGCCAGCAGGTGGGGGACAGGGGGCTCCTACGAGCAGTACTTC
cdr3_aa: CASRWGTGGSYEQYF

clone_size: NA
j_call: TRBJ2-7
v_call: TRBV5-4
d_call: NA
cdr3_length: 15
cdr3_nt: TGTGCCAGCAGCTTGGGCTGGGGCGGATTTTACGAGCAGTACTTC
cdr3_aa: CASSLGWGGFYEQYF

clone_size: NA
j_call: TRBJ1-1
v_call: TRBV2
d_call: NA
cdr3_length: 15
cdr3_nt: TGTGCCAGCAGTCGTCAGGGTAGGATGGACACTGAAGCTTTCTTT
cdr3_aa: CASSRQGRMDTEAFF

clone_size: NA
j_call: TRBJ2-7
v_call: TRBV28
d_call: NA
cdr3_length: 13
cdr3_nt: TGTGCCAGCAGCCAGCGGGCCCCCTACGAGCAGTACTTC
cdr3_aa: CASSQRAPYEQYF

clone_size: NA
j_call: TRBJ1-3
v_call: TRBV9
d_call: NA
cdr3_length: 14
cdr3_nt: TGTGCCAGCAGTGAGGGTCCGTCTAAAAACACCATATATTTT
cdr3_aa: CASSEGPSKNTIYF

clone_size: NA
j_call: TRBJ2-1
v_call: TRBV19
d_call: TRBD2
cdr3_length: 12
cdr3_nt: TGTGCCAGTAATCAAGTAGCGGGAGAGCAGTTCTTC
cdr3_aa: CASNQVAGEQFF

clone_size: NA
j_call: TRBJ2-1
v_call: TRBV6-5
d_call: NA
cdr3_length: 15
cdr3_nt: TGTGCCAGCAGCCCTGTGAAACACGGGATAGGAGAGCAGTTCTTC
cdr3_aa: CASSPVKHGIGEQFF

clone_size: NA
j_call: TRBJ1-1
v_call: TRBV9
d_call: NA
cdr3_length: 14
cdr3_nt: TGTGCCAGCAGTCCGCAGGGGAGGAACACTGAAGCTTTCTTT
cdr3_aa: CASSPQGRNTEAFF

clone_size: NA
j_call: TRBJ2-2
v_call: TRBV6-1
d_call: TRBD1
cdr3_length: 15
cdr3_nt: TGTGCCAGCAGTCCTACGGGACAGGGGACCGGGGAGCTGTTTTTT
cdr3_aa: CASSPTGQGTGELFF

clone_size: NA
j_call: TRBJ2-6
v_call: TRBV19
d_call: TRBD2
cdr3_length: 15
cdr3_nt: TGTGCCAGTAGTTCCCCGGGACTAGCAGCCAACGTCCTGACTTTC
cdr3_aa: CASSSPGLAANVLTF

clone_size: NA
j_call: TRBJ1-2
v_call: TRBV11-2
d_call: NA
cdr3_length: 14
cdr3_nt: TGTGCCAGCACCCTTGGGGGGACGAGGTACGGCTACACCTTC
cdr3_aa: CASTLGGTRYGYTF